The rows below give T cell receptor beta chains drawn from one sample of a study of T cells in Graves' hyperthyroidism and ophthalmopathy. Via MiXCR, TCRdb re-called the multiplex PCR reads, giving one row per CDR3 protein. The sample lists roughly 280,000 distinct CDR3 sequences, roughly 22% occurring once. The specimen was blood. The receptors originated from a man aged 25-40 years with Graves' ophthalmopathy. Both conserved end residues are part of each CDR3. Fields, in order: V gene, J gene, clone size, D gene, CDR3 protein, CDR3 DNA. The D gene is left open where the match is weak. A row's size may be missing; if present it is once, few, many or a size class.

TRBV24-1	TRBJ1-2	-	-	CATSDKGSNGYTF	TGTGCCACCAGTGACAAGGGGTCCAATGGCTACACCTTC
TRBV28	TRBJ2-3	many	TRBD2	CASSYTSGITDTQYF	TGTGCCAGCAGTTATACTAGCGGAATCACAGATACGCAGTATTTT
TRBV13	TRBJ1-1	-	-	CASSRGAQWRNTEAFF	TGTGCCAGCAGCCGAGGGGCGCAATGGAGGAACACTGAAGCTTTCTTT
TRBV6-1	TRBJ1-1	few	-	CASSRRPGQNTEAFF	TGTGCCAGCAGTCGTCGACCGGGACAGAACACTGAAGCTTTCTTT
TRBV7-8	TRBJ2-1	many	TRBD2	CASSTGTSGHNEQFF	TGTGCCAGCAGCACAGGGACTAGCGGACACAATGAGCAGTTCTTC
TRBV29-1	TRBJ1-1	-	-	CSLMLGTEAFF	TGCAGCCTTATGCTAGGGACTGAAGCTTTCTTT
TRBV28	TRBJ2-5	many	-	CASSNRLLPGETQYF	TGTGCCAGCAGTAACAGGTTACTTCCGGGGGAGACCCAGTACTTC
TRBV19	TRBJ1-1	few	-	CASSIDGNTEAFF	TGTGCCAGTAGTATAGACGGGAACACTGAAGCTTTCTTT
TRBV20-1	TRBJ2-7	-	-	CSAAGSYEQYF	TGCAGTGCTGCGGGGAGCTACGAGCAGTACTTC
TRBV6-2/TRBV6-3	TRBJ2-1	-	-	CASSYSFLENEQFF	TGTGCCAGCAGTTACTCGTTTCTGGAAAATGAGCAGTTCTTC
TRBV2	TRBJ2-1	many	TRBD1	CASSGQGINEQFF	TGTGCCAGCAGCGGACAGGGGATTAATGAGCAGTTCTTC
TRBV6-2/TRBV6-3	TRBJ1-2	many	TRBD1	CATYRTGTNYGYTF	TGTGCCACTTATAGGACAGGCACGAACTATGGCTACACCTTC
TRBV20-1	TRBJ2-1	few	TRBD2	CSATLGEGGLHYEQFF	TGCAGTGCTACCCTTGGGGAGGGAGGGCTTCATTACGAGCAGTTCTTC
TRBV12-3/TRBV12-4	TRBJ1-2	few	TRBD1	CASSPLRTGDGYTF	TGTGCCAGCAGTCCCCTCCGGACAGGGGACGGCTACACCTTC
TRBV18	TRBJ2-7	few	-	CASSDYLSSYEQYF	TGTGCCAGCTCCGACTACTTAAGCTCCTACGAGCAGTACTTC
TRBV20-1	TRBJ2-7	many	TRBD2	CSARAGLADYEQYF	TGCAGTGCTAGAGCCGGACTAGCGGACTACGAGCAGTACTTC
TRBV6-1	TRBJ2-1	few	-	CASSESRQGWNEQFF	TGTGCCAGCAGTGAATCTAGGCAGGGGTGGAATGAGCAGTTCTTC
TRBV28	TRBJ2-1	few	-	CASSLSVPEQFF	TGTGCCAGCAGTTTATCCGTACCGGAGCAGTTCTTC
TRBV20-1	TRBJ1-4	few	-	CSAFGRGREKLFF	TGCAGTGCTTTCGGCAGGGGCAGGGAAAAACTGTTTTTT
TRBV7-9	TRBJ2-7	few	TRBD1	CASSSSPGQGEYEQYF	TGTGCCAGCAGCTCATCCCCGGGACAGGGAGAATACGAGCAGTACTTC
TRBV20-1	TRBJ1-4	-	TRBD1	CSARSPRDRASEKLFF	TGCAGTGCTAGAAGCCCCAGGGACAGGGCGTCTGAAAAACTGTTTTTT
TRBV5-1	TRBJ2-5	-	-	CASSLAGSWETQYF	TGCGCCAGCAGCTTGGCAGGTAGCTGGGAGACCCAGTACTTC
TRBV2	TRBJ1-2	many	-	CASSAADAGPYGYTF	TGTGCCAGCAGTGCGGCCGACGCAGGACCTTATGGCTACACCTTC
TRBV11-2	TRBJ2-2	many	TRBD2	CASSLVGLPRAGELFF	TGTGCCAGCAGCTTAGTGGGACTACCCAGGGCTGGGGAGCTGTTTTTT
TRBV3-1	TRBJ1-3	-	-	CASSPGGQTISGNTIYF	TGTGCCAGCAGCCCCGGGGGTCAGACCATCTCTGGAAACACCATATATTTT
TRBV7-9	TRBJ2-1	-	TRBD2	CASSFSGSLDEQFF	TGTGCCAGCAGCTTTAGCGGGAGTCTGGATGAGCAGTTCTTC
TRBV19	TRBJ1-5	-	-	CASSFSSYLGDQPQHF	TGTGCCAGTAGTTTTTCTTCGTACTTAGGGGATCAGCCCCAGCATTTT
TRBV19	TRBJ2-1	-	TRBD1	CASSDRGRAYNEQFF	TGTGCCAGTAGTGACAGGGGGAGGGCCTACAATGAGCAGTTCTTC
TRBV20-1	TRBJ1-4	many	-	CSARPGRTNEKLFF	TGCAGTGCTAGACCGGGGAGGACTAATGAAAAACTGTTTTTT
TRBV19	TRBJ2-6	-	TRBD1	CASSLQGGSSGANVLTF	TGTGCCAGTAGTCTACAGGGGGGAAGCTCTGGGGCCAACGTCCTGACTTTC
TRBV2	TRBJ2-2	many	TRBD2	CASKGTSGRAVGELFF	TGTGCCAGCAAGGGGACTAGCGGGAGGGCCGTCGGGGAGCTGTTTTTT
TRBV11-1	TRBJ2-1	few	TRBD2	CASSSFLAAYNEQFF	TGTGCCAGCAGCTCTTTCCTAGCGGCGTACAATGAGCAGTTCTTC
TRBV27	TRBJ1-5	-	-	CASSLLAVGQPQHF	TGTGCCAGCAGTTTATTAGCTGTAGGTCAGCCCCAGCATTTT